This paragraph covers one TCR beta chain sequence. The antigen remains unidentified. The data derive from a study of shared clonotypes between healthy human individuals. Assay used: immunoSEQ multiplex PCR; TCRdb lists only in-frame clones, some missing. In the table there are roughly 490,000 clones, 75% to 85% of which are singletons. This CDR3 has 14 amino acids. The donors were all Caucasian adults (living in Nashville, Tennessee). Study findings and constraints: Collection of samples was limited to blood; tissue repertoires likely differ.

The receptor was derived from a woman in her thirties or forties in good health. Some clones in this sample may be carry-over from other donors' samples. The chain joins TRBV21-1 to TRBJ1-5. TRBV21-1 is recorded as a pseudogene. The specimen sequenced was PBMCs. CDR3 sequence: CASSLSGLIQPQHF. The DNA for the CDR3 is TGTGCCAGCAGCCTCTCGGGCCTAATTCAGCCCCAGCATTTT.